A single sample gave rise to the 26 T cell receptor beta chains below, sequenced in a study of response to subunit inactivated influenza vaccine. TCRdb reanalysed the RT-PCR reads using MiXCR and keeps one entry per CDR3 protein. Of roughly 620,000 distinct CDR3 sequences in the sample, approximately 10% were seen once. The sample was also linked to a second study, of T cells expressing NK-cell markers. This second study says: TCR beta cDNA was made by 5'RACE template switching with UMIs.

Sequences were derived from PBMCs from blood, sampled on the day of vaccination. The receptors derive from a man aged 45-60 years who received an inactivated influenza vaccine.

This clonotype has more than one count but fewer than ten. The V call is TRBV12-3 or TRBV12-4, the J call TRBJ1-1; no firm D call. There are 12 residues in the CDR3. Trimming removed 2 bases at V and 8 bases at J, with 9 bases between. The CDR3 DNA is TGTGCCAGCAGTTTATTGGGGAACGAAGCTTTCTTT. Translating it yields CASSLLGNEAFF.

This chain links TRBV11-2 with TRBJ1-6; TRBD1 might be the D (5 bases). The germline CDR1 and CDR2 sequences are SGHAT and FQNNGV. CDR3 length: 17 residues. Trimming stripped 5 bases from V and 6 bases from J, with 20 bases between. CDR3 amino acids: CASSQGPPRYTNSPLHF. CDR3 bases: TGTGCCAGCAGCCAGGGACCCCCACGATACACTAATTCACCCCTCCACTTT.

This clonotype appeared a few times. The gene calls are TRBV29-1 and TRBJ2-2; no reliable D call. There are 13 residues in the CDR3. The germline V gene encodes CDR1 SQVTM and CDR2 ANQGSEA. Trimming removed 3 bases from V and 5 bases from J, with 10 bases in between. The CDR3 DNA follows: TGCAGCGTTGACAAGGGAAGGACCGGGGAGCTGTTTTTT. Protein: CSVDKGRTGELFF.

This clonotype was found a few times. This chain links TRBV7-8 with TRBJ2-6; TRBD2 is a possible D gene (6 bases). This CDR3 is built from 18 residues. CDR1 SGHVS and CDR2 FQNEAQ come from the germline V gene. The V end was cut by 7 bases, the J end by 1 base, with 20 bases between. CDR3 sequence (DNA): TGTGCCAGCACCCGCGAGGGGACGGGAGAGTCTGGGGCCAACGTCCTGACTTTC. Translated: CASTREGTGESGANVLTF.

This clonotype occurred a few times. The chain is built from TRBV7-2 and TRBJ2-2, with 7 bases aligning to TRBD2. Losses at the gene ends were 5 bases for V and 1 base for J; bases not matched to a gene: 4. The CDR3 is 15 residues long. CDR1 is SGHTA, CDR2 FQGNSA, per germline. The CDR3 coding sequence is TGTGCCAGCAGCGTGGCTAGCGGGAACACCGGGGAGCTGTTTTTT. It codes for CASSVASGNTGELFF.

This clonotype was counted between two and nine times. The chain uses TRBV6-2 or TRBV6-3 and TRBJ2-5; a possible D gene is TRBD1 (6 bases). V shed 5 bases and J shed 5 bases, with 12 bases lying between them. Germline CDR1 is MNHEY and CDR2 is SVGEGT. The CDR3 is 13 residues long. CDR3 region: CASSPDSEETQYF. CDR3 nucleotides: TGTGCCAGCAGTCCGGACAGTGAGGAGACCCAGTACTTC.

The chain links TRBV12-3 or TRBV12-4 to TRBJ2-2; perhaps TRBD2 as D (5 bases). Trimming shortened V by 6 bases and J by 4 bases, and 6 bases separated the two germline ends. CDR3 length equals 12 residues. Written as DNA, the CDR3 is TGTGCCAGCAGGCGGGCCACCGGGGAGCTGTTTTTT. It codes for CASRRATGELFF.

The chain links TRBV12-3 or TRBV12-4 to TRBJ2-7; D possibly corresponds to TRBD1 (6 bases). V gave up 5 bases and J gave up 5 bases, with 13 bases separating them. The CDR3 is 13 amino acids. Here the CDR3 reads CASSRRGFNEQYF. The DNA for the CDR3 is TGTGCCAGCAGTCGCAGGGGATTCAACGAGCAGTACTTC.

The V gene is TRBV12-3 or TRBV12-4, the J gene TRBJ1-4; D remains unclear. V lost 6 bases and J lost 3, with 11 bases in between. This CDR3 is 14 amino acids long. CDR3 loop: CASSIRAANEKLFF. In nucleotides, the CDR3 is TGTGCCAGCAGCATTCGGGCCGCTAATGAAAAACTGTTTTTT.

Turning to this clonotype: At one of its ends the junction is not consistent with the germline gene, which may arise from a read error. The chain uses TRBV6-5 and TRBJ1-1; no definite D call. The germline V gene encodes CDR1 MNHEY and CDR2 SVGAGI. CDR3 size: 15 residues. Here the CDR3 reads CASSYSMGGNTEALF. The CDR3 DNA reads TGTGCCAGCAGTTACTCAATGGGAGGGAACACTGAAGCTCTCTTT.

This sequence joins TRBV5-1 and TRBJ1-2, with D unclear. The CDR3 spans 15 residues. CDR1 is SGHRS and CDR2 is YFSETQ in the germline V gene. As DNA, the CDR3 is TGCGCTTCCTCGGACGGAGGGAATTTCCTCTATGGCTACACCTTC. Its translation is CASSDGGNFLYGYTF.

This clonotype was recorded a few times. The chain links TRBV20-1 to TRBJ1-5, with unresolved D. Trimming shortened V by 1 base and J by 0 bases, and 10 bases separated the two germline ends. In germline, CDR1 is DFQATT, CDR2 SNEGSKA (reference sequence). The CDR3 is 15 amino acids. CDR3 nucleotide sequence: TGCAGTGCTAGAGTACATGATTATAGCAATCAGCCCCAGCATTTT. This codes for CSARVHDYSNQPQHF.

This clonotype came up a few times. The CDR3 is CASSYSIGGVTGELFF. CDR3 sequence (DNA): TGTGCCAGCAGTTACTCGATTGGGGGGGTCACCGGGGAGCTGTTTTTT. This sequence joins TRBV6-5 and TRBJ2-2; 7 bases fit TRBD2. In germline, CDR1 is MNHEY, CDR2 SVGAGI. V gave up 0 bases and J gave up 4 bases; unmatched junction bases: 5. This CDR3 region has 16 residues.

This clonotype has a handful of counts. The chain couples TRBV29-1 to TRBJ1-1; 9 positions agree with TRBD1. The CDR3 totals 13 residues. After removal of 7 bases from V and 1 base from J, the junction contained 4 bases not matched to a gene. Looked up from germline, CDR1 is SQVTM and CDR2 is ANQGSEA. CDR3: CSGRDRANTEAFF. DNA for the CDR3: TGCAGCGGTCGGGACAGGGCGAACACTGAAGCTTTCTTT.

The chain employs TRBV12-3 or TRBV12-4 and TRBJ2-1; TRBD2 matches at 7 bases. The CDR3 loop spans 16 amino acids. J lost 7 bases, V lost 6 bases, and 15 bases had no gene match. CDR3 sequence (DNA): TGTGCCAGCAGCTCACCCCTGGGGGTCGGGGGGAATGAGCAGTTCTTC. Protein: CASSSPLGVGGNEQFF.

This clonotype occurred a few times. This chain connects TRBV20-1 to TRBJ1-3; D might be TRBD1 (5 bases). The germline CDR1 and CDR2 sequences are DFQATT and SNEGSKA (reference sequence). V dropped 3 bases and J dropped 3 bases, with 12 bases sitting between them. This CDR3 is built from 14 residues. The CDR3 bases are TGCAGTGCTAGGGGGCAGGTCTATGGAAACACCATATATTTT. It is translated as CSARGQVYGNTIYF.

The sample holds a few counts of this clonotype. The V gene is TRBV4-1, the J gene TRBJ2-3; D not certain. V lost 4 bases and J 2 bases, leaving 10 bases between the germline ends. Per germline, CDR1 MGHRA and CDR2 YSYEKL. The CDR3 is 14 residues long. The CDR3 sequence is CASSLSSFTDTQYF. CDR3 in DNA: TGCGCCAGCAGCCTTTCATCCTTCACAGATACGCAGTATTTT.

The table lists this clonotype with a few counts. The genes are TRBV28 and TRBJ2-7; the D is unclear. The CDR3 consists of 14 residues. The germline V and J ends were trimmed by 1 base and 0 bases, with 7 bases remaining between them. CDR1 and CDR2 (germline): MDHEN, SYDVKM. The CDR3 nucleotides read TGTGCCAGCAGTTTATTAACACCCTCCTACGAGCAGTACTTC. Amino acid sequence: CASSLLTPSYEQYF.

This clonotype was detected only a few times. As DNA, the CDR3 is TGCAGTGCTGCGATACCGGGACTAGAGTTGTACGAGCAGTACTTC. It codes for CSAAIPGLELYEQYF. V usage is TRBV20-1 and J usage is TRBJ2-7; 8 nucleotides agree with TRBD2. Germline V gene lookup returns CDR1 DFQATT and CDR2 SNEGSKA (reference sequence). There are 15 residues in the CDR3. V shed 5 bases, J shed 4 bases, and the junction held 13 bases outside the gene matches.

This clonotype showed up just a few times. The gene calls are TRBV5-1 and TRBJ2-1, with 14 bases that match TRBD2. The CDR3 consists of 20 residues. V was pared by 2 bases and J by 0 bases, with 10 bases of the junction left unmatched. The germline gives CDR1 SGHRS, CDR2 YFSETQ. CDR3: CASSLTRTSGRTSSYNEQFF. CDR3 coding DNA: TGCGCCAGCAGCTTAACCCGGACTAGCGGGAGGACTAGCTCCTACAATGAGCAGTTCTTC.

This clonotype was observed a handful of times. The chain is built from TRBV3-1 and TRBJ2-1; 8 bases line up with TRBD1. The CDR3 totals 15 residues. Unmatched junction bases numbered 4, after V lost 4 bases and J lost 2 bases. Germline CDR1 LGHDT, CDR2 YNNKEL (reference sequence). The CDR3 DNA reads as TGTGCCAGCAGCCCCCAGACAGGGGCCTACAATGAGCAGTTCTTC. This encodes CASSPQTGAYNEQFF.

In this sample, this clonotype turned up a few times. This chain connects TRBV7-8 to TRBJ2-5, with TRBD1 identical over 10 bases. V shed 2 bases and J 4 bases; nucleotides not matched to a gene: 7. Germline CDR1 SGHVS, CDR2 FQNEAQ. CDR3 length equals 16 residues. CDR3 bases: TGTGCCAGCAGCTTAACCGGGACAGGGGTTTCAGAGACCCAGTACTTC. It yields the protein CASSLTGTGVSETQYF.

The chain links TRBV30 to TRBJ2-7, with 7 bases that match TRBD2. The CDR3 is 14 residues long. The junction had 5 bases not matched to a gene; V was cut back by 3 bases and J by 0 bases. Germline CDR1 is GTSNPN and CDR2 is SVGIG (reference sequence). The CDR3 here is CAWRAGTVSYEQYV. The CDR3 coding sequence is TGTGCCTGGAGAGCGGGGACGGTCTCCTACGAGCAGTACGTC.

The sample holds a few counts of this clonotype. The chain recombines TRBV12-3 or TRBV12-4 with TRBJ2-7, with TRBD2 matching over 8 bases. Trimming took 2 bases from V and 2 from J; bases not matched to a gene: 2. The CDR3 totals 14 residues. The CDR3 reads CASSLPGGAYEQYF. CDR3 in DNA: TGTGCCAGCAGTTTACCCGGGGGGGCCTACGAGCAGTACTTC.

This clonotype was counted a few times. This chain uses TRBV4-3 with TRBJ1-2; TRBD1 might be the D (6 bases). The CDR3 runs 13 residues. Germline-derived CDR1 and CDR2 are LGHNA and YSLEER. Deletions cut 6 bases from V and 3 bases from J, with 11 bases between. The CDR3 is CASSRTGYYGYTF. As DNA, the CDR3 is TGCGCCAGCAGTCGAACAGGGTACTATGGCTACACCTTC.

CDR3 bases: TGTGCCAGCAGCCAATCCTCGCCTAGCACAGATACGCAGTATTTT. This translates into CASSQSSPSTDTQYF. The V gene is TRBV14, the J gene TRBJ2-3; no reliable D call. Germline values: CDR1 SGHDN, CDR2 FVKESK. The CDR3 has 15 amino acids. Trimming shortened V by 2 bases and J by 0 bases, and 9 bases separated the two germline ends. The full variable domain, in which reference TRBV14 and TRBJ2-3 provide the parts outside the CDR3, is EAGVTQFPSHSVIEKGQTVTLRCDPISGHDNLYWYRRVMGKEIKFLLHFVKESKQDESGMPNNRFLAERTGGTYSTLKVQPAELEDSGVYFCASSQSSPSTDTQYFGPGTRLTVL.